These 21 T cell receptor beta chains were all obtained from the same sample, sequenced in a study of shared clonotypes between healthy human individuals. TCRdb's table, derived via immunoSEQ multiplex PCR, lists solely in-frame clones and lacks some. The table includes over a million clones, 70% to 80% detected once. The sample consisted of memory CD4+ T cells from PBMCs. This sample's subset: CD45RA-negative fraction. Receptors were obtained from a young man in good health. Some clones in this sample may be carry-over from other donors' samples.

This clone occurred a few times. V usage is TRBV5-4 and J usage is TRBJ1-2, with a possible D match to TRBD1 (6 bases). V dropped 0 bases and J dropped 6 bases, with 12 bases sitting between them. The germline V gene encodes CDR1 SGHNT and CDR2 YYREEE (reference sequence). CDR3 length: 14 amino acids. The CDR3, as DNA: TGTGCCAGCAGCTTGGATGGGGGCGCAAATGGCTACACCTTC. This codes for CASSLDGGANGYTF.

The chain carries TRBV7-2 and TRBJ1-2; possible D gene TRBD1, 6 bases. Between the trimmed V and J ends, which lost 0 bases and 8 bases, there was a span of 16 bases. The germline V gene encodes CDR1 SGHTA and CDR2 FQGNSA. The CDR3 sequence is 15 residues long. CDR3 bases: TGTGCCAGCAGCTTAGCGGGGGGCAGGGTAGGCGGCTACACCTTC. Encoded protein: CASSLAGGRVGGYTF.

The chain joins TRBV2 to TRBJ1-2, with D possibly matching TRBD1 (5 bases). The V end lost 8 bases, the J end lost 2 bases, and 15 bases lay between the germline ends. CDR3 length equals 14 residues. Germline V lookup: CDR1 SNHLY, CDR2 FYNNEI. The CDR3 sequence is CASGPWAGNYGYTF. The DNA for the CDR3 is TGTGCCAGCGGCCCCTGGGCAGGGAACTATGGCTACACCTTC.

Comments on this clone: Other DNA sequences in this sample translate to the same CDR3. This rearrangement joins TRBV5-1 to TRBJ2-3; 8 bases line up with TRBD1. CDR1 and CDR2 (germline): SGHRS, YFSETQ. Unmatched junction bases numbered 3, after V lost 2 bases and J lost 1 base. This CDR3 has 15 residues. The CDR3 spells CASSFAGGGTDTQYF. Here the CDR3 DNA reads TGCGCCAGCAGCTTCGCAGGGGGCGGCACAGATACGCAGTATTTT.

The chain recombines TRBV5-1 with TRBJ2-1; 15 nucleotides line up with TRBD2. The CDR3 loop spans 19 amino acids. Per germline, CDR1 SGHRS and CDR2 YFSETQ. The J segment lost 0 bases and the V segment lost 4 bases, leaving 8 bases of the junction unmatched. CDR3 in DNA: TGCGCCAGCAGCCCGGGACTAGCGGGAGGACTCAGCTCCTACAATGAGCAGTTCTTC. Its protein is CASSPGLAGGLSSYNEQFF.

The rearrangement links TRBV10-3 to TRBJ1-1; D may be TRBD1 (5 bases). The V gene lost 8 bases and the J gene lost 1 base, with 11 bases spanning the gap. The CDR3 runs 13 residues. Germline V gives CDR1 ENHRY, CDR2 SYGVKD. The CDR3 nucleotides are TGTGCCATCTGGGGACCGGAGAACACTGAAGCTTTCTTT. Protein product: CAIWGPENTEAFF.

This CDR3 is CASSLAPSGSDEQFF. The CDR3 nucleotides are TGCGCCAGCAGCTTGGCACCTAGCGGGAGTGATGAGCAGTTCTTC. V and J are TRBV5-1 and TRBJ2-1, with TRBD2 identical over 10 bases. Germline V gene sequence: CDR1 SGHRS, CDR2 YFSETQ. J was trimmed by 8 bases and V by 0 bases; bases with no gene match: 5. This CDR3 is 15 amino acids long.

The chain uses TRBV29-1 and TRBJ1-2, with D possibly matching TRBD1 (6 bases). This CDR3 spans 13 amino acids. Germline V gene sequence: CDR1 SQVTM, CDR2 ANQGSEA. V was cut by 0 bases and J by 7 bases, with 12 bases left in between. The CDR3 loop reads CSVEENRVRGYTF. CDR3 nucleotide sequence: TGCAGCGTTGAAGAGAACAGGGTTCGTGGCTACACCTTC.

The V and J genes are TRBV7-2 and TRBJ2-7; TRBD2 aligns across 10 bases. V gave up 6 bases and J gave up 6 bases; unmatched junction bases: 5. CDR1 SGHTA and CDR2 FQGNSA come from the germline V gene. CDR3 length: 13 amino acids. CDR3 sequence (DNA): TGTGCCAGCAGGCTAGCGGGAGTACGCGAGCAGTACTTC. It is translated as CASRLAGVREQYF.

The chain is built from TRBV2 and TRBJ2-3; perhaps TRBD2 as D (5 bases). Germline V gene sequence: CDR1 SNHLY, CDR2 FYNNEI. Between the trimmed V and J ends, which lost 5 bases and 1 base, there was a span of 13 bases. The CDR3 is made up of 15 amino acids. The CDR3 DNA reads as TGTGCCAGCAGTTCGTTAAGCGGACGCACAGATACGCAGTATTTT. Amino acids: CASSSLSGRTDTQYF.

The V and J genes are TRBV10-2 and TRBJ1-1; possible D gene TRBD1, 5 bases. The CDR3 extends over 15 amino acids. Trimming took 8 bases from V and 1 from J, leaving 17 bases between them. In germline, CDR1 is WSHSY, CDR2 SAAADI. The CDR3 DNA follows: TGCGCCAGCTTGGTGGAGGGGTTCAAGAACACTGAAGCTTTCTTT. The encoded protein is CASLVEGFKNTEAFF.

The rearrangement links TRBV7-6 to TRBJ2-3; D is possibly TRBD2 (5 bases). Germline V lookup: CDR1 SGHVS, CDR2 FNYEAQ. The CDR3 length is 12 residues. With 5 bases removed from V and 4 bases from J, the gap between germline ends came to 7 bases. The CDR3, as DNA: TGTGCCAGCAGCAGGGAGCCAGATACGCAGTATTTT. Translation gives CASSREPDTQYF.

This clone was seen a single time. The sample holds other DNA sequences that translate to the same CDR3. The V call is TRBV28, the J call TRBJ1-5, with D tentatively TRBD1 (6 bases). V lost 3 bases, J lost 4 bases, and 7 bases lay in between. Per germline, CDR1 MDHEN and CDR2 SYDVKM. The CDR3 totals 13 residues. CDR3 region: CASSLDRNQPQHF. The CDR3 DNA reads TGTGCCAGCAGTTTGGACAGAAATCAGCCCCAGCATTTT.

V usage is TRBV28 and J usage is TRBJ2-5; maybe TRBD1 (6 bases). CDR1 and CDR2 (germline): MDHEN, SYDVKM. The CDR3 consists of 11 residues. V was clipped by 11 bases and J by 11 bases, with 18 bases between them. In DNA, the CDR3 is TGTGCCGGCCGGACAGTAATAGAGCAGTACTTC. Translated, it gives CAGRTVIEQYF.

CDR3 sequence: CASSFIYTGELFF. CDR3 nucleotides: TGCGCCAGCAGCTTTATTTACACCGGGGAGCTGTTTTTT. The chain couples TRBV5-1 to TRBJ2-2; D not resolved. Germline-derived CDR1 and CDR2 are SGHRS and YFSETQ. There are 13 residues in the CDR3. V dropped 2 bases and J dropped 3 bases, with 5 bases sitting between them.

This clone was recorded once. The sample holds other DNA sequences that translate to the same CDR3. The chain recombines TRBV5-1 with TRBJ2-5; 9 positions match TRBD2. This CDR3 spans 16 amino acids. V shed 0 bases, J shed 4 bases, and the junction held 7 bases outside the gene matches. The V gene's germline CDR1 is SGHRS and CDR2 YFSETQ. The CDR3: CASSLVAGALGETQYF. CDR3 DNA sequence: TGCGCCAGCAGCTTGGTAGCGGGAGCTTTGGGAGAGACCCAGTACTTC.

About this clone: The same CDR3 also results from other DNA sequences found in this sample. This chain links TRBV27 with TRBJ1-2, with D unresolved. Trimming left V 0 bases short and J 1 base short, with 3 bases between. The CDR3 consists of 13 residues. The V gene's germline CDR1 is MNHEY and CDR2 SMNVEV (reference sequence). This CDR3 reads CASSLSGNYGYTF. The CDR3, as DNA: TGTGCCAGCAGTTTATCTGGTAACTATGGCTACACCTTC.

The genes are TRBV19 and TRBJ1-1, with D unresolved. Germline V CDR1 and CDR2: LNHDA, SQIVND (reference sequence). The CDR3 has 13 residues. The ends were cut back, 7 bases at V and 0 bases at J, with 9 bases in the middle. The chain's CDR3 is CASTRTVNTEAFF. The CDR3 DNA follows: TGTGCCAGTACCCGGACCGTGAACACTGAAGCTTTCTTT.

The rearrangement joins TRBV30 to TRBJ2-2; 9 bases agree with TRBD1. Germline lookup yields CDR1 GTSNPN and CDR2 SVGIG (reference sequence). CDR3 length: 17 amino acids. J was trimmed by 6 bases and V by 4 bases; bases with no gene match: 15. For the CDR3, the DNA is TGTGCCTGGATTCGGGACAGGGCCCCACAGGGACCCGGGGAGCTGTTTTTT. Protein sequence: CAWIRDRAPQGPGELFF.

This clone came up once. The chain links TRBV7-2 to TRBJ2-7, with 13 nucleotides matching TRBD2. The CDR3 runs 13 residues. Germline trimming cut 5 bases from V and 12 bases from J; bases unmatched to any gene: 7. Germline CDR1 SGHTA, CDR2 FQGNSA. CDR3 loop: CASSIPGLAGMYF. CDR3 coding DNA: TGTGCCAGCAGCATACCGGGACTAGCGGGAATGTACTTC.

The gene calls are TRBV4-1 and TRBJ1-1, with a tentative D call TRBD1 (6 bases). The V end lost 4 bases, the J end lost 1 base, and 16 bases lay between the germline ends. Germline CDR1 MGHRA, CDR2 YSYEKL. The CDR3 loop spans 16 amino acids. In nucleotides, the CDR3 is TGCGCCAGCAGCCCGATGGGGCTGGGGGCGAACACTGAAGCTTTCTTT. This codes for CASSPMGLGANTEAFF.